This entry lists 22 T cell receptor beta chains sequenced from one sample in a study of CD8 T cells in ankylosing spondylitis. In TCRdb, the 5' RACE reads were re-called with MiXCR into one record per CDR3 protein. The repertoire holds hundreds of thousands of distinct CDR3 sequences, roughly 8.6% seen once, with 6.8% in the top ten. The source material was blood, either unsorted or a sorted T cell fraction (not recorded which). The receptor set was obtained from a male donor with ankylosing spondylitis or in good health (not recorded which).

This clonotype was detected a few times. CDR3 sequence: CATSVQPTGRNQPQHF. CDR3 coding DNA: TGTGCCACCAGCGTACAGCCGACAGGGCGCAATCAGCCCCAGCATTTT. The V call is TRBV15, the J call TRBJ1-5, with 7 bases that match TRBD1. J was trimmed by 2 bases and V by 5 bases; bases with no gene match: 9. The germline V gene encodes CDR1 LNHNV and CDR2 YYDKDF (reference sequence). The CDR3 contains 16 residues. The whole variable domain, remainder taken from reference TRBV15 and TRBJ1-5, is DAMVIQNPRYQVTQFGKPVTLSCSQTLNHNVMYWYQQKSSQAPKLLFHYYDKDFNNEADTPDNFQSRRPNTSFCFLDIRSPGLGDTAMYLCATSVQPTGRNQPQHFGDGTRLSIL.

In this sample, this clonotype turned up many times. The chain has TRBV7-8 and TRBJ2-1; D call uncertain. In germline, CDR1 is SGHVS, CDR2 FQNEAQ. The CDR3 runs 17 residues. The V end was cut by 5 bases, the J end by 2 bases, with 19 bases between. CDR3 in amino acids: CASSPHPQSSTYNEQFF. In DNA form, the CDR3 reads TGTGCCAGCAGCCCACACCCCCAATCTTCCACCTACAATGAGCAGTTCTTC.

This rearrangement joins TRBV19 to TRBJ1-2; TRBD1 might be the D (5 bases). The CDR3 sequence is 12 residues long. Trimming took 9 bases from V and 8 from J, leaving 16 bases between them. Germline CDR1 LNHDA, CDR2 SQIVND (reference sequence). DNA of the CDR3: TGTGCCAGCCAGGGAAATCGTTACGGCTACACCTTC. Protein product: CASQGNRYGYTF.

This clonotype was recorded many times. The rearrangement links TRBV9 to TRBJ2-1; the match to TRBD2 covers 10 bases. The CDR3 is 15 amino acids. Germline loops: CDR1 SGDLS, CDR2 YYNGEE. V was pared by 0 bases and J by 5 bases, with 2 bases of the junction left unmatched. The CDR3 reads CASSVAAGGHNEQFF. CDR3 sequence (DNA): TGTGCCAGCAGCGTAGCAGCGGGGGGGCACAATGAGCAGTTCTTC.

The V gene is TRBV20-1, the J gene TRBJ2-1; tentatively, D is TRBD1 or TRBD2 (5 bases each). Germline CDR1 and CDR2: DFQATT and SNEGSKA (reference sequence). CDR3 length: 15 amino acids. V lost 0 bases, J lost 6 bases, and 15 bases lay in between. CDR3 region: CSARDWAGRGNEQFF. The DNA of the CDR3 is TGCAGTGCTAGAGATTGGGCAGGGAGAGGCAATGAGCAGTTCTTC.

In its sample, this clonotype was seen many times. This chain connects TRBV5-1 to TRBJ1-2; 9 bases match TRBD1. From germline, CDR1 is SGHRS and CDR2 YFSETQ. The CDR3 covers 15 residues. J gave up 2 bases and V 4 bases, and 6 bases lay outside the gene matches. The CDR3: CASSPTTGGNYGYTF. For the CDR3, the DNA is TGCGCCAGCAGCCCAACGACAGGGGGGAACTATGGCTACACCTTC.

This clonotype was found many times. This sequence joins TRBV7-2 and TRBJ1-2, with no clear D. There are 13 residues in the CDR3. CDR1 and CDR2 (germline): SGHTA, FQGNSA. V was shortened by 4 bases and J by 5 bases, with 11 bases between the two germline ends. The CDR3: CASSSSAGYGYTF. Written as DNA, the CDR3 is TGTGCCAGCAGCTCATCGGCGGGATATGGCTACACCTTC.

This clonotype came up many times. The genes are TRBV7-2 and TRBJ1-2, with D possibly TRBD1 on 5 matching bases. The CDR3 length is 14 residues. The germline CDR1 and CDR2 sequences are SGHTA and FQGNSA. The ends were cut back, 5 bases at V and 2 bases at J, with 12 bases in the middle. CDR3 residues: CASSRVWGNYGYTF. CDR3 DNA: TGTGCCAGCAGCCGCGTCTGGGGGAACTATGGCTACACCTTC.

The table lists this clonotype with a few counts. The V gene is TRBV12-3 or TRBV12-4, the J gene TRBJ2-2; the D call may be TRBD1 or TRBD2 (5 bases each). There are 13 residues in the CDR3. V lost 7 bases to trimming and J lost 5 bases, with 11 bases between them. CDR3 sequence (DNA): TGTGCCAGCAACCCTGGGGGTACCGGGGAGCTGTTTTTT. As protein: CASNPGGTGELFF.

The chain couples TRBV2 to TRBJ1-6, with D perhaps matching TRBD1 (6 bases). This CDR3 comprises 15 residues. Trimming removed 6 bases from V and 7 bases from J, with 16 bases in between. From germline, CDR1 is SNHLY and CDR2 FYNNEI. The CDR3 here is CASRDFQGTNSPLHF. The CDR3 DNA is TGTGCCAGCAGGGACTTCCAGGGGACCAATTCACCCCTCCACTTT. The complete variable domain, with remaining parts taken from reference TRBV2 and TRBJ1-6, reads EPEVTQTPSHQVTQMGQEVILRCVPISNHLYFYWYRQILGQKVEFLVSFYNNEISEKSEIFDDQFSVERPDGSNFTLKIRSTKLEDSAMYFCASRDFQGTNSPLHFGNGTRLTVT.

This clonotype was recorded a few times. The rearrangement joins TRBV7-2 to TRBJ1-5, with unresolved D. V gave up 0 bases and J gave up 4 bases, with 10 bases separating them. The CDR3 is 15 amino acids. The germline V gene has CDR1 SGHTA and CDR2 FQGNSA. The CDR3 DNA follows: TGTGCCAGCAGCTTAGCAGGGCTTGGGAATCAGCCCCAGCATTTT. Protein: CASSLAGLGNQPQHF.

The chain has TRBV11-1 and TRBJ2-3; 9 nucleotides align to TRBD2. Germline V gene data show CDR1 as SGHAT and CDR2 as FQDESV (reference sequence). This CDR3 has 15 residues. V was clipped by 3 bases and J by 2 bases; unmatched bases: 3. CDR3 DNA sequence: TGTGCCAGCAGCTTTAGCGGGAGATCCACAGATACGCAGTATTTT. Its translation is CASSFSGRSTDTQYF.

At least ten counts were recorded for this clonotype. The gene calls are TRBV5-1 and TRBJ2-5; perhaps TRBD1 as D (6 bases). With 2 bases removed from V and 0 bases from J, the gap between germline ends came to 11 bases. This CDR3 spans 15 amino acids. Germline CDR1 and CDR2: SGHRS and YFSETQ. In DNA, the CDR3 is TGCGCCAGCAGCTTAGACAGGCCTTACCAAGAGACCCAGTACTTC. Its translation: CASSLDRPYQETQYF. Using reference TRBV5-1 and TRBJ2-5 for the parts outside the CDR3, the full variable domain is KAGVTQTPRYLIKTRGQQVTLSCSPISGHRSVSWYQQTPGQGLQFLFEYFSETQRNKGNFPGRFSGRQFSNSRSEMNVSTLELGDSALYLCASSLDRPYQETQYFGPGTRLLVL.

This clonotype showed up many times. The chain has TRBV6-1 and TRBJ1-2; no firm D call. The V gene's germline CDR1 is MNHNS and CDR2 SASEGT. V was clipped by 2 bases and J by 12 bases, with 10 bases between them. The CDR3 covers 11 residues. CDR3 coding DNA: TGTGCCAGCAGTGAAAGGGCGGAGGACACCTTC. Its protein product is CASSERAEDTF.

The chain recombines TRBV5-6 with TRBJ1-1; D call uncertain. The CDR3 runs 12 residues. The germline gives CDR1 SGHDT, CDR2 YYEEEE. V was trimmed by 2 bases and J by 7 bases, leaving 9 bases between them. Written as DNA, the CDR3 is TGTGCCAGCAGCTTAGGGAGTGTTGAAGCTTTCTTT. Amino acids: CASSLGSVEAFF.

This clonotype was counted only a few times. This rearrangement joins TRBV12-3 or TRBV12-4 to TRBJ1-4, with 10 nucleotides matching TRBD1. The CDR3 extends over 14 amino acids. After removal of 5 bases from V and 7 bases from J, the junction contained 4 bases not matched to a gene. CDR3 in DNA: TGTGCCAGCAGTAGGACAGGGGGGGGTGAAAAACTGTTTTTT. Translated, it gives CASSRTGGGEKLFF.

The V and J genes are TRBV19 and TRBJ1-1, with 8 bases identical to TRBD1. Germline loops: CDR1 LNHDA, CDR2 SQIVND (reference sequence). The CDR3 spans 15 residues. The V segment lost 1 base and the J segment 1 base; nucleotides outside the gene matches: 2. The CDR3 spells CASSIGGTGNTEAFF. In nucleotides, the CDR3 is TGTGCCAGTAGTATAGGTGGGACAGGGAACACTGAAGCTTTCTTT.

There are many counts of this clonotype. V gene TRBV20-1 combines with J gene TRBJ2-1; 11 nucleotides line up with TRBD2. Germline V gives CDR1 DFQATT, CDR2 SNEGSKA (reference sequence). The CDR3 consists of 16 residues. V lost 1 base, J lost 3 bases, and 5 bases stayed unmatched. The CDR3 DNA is TGCAGTGCTAGAGGGTCTAGCGGGGGGCTCTACAATGAGCAGTTCTTC. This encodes CSARGSSGGLYNEQFF.

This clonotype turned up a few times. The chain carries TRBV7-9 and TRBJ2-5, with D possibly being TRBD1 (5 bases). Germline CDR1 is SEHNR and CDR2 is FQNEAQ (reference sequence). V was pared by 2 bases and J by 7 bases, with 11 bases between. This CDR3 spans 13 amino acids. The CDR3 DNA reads TGTGCCAGCAGCTTACCTTCAGGGCCGACCCAGTACTTC. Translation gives CASSLPSGPTQYF.

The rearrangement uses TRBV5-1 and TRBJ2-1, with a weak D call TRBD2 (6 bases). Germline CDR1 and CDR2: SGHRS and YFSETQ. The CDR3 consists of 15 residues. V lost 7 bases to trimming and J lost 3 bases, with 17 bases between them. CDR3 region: CASPKGGHRYNEQFF. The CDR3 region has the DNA TGCGCCAGCCCTAAGGGAGGCCACCGCTACAATGAGCAGTTCTTC.

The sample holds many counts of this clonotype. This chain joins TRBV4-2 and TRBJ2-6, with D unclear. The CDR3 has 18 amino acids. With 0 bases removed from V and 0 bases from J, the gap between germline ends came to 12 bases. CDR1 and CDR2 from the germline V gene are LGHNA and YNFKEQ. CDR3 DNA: TGTGCCAGCAGCCAAGATAAGGGCTCCAGCTCTGGGGCCAACGTCCTGACTTTC. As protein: CASSQDKGSSSGANVLTF.

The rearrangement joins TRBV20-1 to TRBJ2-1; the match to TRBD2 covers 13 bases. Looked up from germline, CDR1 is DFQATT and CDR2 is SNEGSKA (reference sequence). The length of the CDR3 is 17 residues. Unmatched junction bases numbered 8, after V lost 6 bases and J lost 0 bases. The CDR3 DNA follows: TGCAGTGCAGTGACTAGCGGGGGGCCCAGCTCCTACAATGAGCAGTTCTTC. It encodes CSAVTSGGPSSYNEQFF.